Listed here is a single TCR beta chain. The sample is drawn from a study of blood T cell repertoires in COVID-19. Across the study: Donors in the United States, Italy and Spain gave samples during acute or convalescent COVID-19. PBMCs, B-cell-depleted T cells, or T cells were the source of the cDNA or gDNA that made up the material.

Authors' data handling: Amplification of reference gene primers provided the estimated nucleated cell counts. Clones were sequenced by immunoSEQ multiplex PCR, and TCRdb holds only the in-frame ones, with some missing. V, J and clone size reflect that table, while D and trimming were determined from the DNA. The data contain about 56,000 clones, 80% to 90% of them singletons. Looked up from germline, CDR1 is MNHEY and CDR2 is SVGEGT. V shed 6 bases and J 8 bases; nucleotides not matched to a gene: 6. There are 13 residues in the CDR3. The chain joins TRBV6-2 or TRBV6-3 to TRBJ1-2; TRBD1 agrees at 10 bases. This TCR came from a human donor in a cohort sampled during active COVID-19. The material sequenced was peripheral blood. In DNA, the CDR3 is TGTGCCAGCAGCCGACAGGGGGCAAGGGGCTACACCTTC. Protein: CASSRQGARGYTF.